Listed below are T cell receptor beta chains from one sample, sequenced in a study of cytomegalovirus exposure and HLA in healthy donors. Libraries were prepared by immunoSEQ multiplex PCR; TCRdb keeps only in-frame clonotypes and omits some of them. Among under 200,000 clones listed, 91% were seen once. Sequenced: PBMCs. These receptors were obtained from a woman aged 18-30 years in good health and CMV-seropositive. Both conserved end residues are part of each CDR3. D genes are given only for firm matches. Part of the rows lack a size; the others show once, few, many or a class for expanded clones.

v_call	j_call	clone_size	d_call	cdr3_aa	cdr3_nt
TRBV7-9	TRBJ2-5	NA	NA	CASSLGPNRDQETQYF	TGTGCCAGCAGCTTAGGCCCTAACAGAGACCAAGAGACCCAGTACTTC
TRBV28	TRBJ2-7	NA	NA	CASSFLGQGGSVRQYF	TGTGCCAGCAGTTTTCTCGGACAGGGAGGGTCGGTGCGGCAGTACTTC
TRBV6-6	TRBJ1-2	NA	TRBD1	CASSPGQGFGYTF	TGTGCCAGCAGCCCAGGACAGGGATTCGGCTACACCTTC
TRBV9	TRBJ2-1	NA	TRBD2	CASSDSSSGSRYEQFF	TGTGCCAGCAGCGACTCCTCCAGCGGGAGTCGGTATGAGCAGTTCTTC
TRBV28	TRBJ2-7	NA	NA	CASSFRRVTDYEQYF	TGTGCCAGCAGTTTCAGGAGGGTGACTGACTACGAGCAGTACTTC
TRBV28	TRBJ2-1	NA	NA	CASLPAYFGSSYNEQFF	TGTGCCAGTCTCCCAGCCTATTTCGGGAGCTCCTACAATGAGCAGTTCTTC
TRBV6-1	TRBJ2-5	NA	TRBD2	CASSEGTSGIIQYF	TGTGCCAGCAGTGAAGGGACTAGCGGGATTATCCAGTACTTC
TRBV28	TRBJ2-4	NA	TRBD2	CASKPGLEVGIQYF	TGTGCCAGCAAACCGGGACTAGAAGTCGGCATTCAGTACTTC
TRBV28	TRBJ1-2	NA	NA	CATLVSYGYTF	TGTGCCACCTTAGTGTCCTATGGCTACACCTTC
TRBV2	TRBJ1-2	NA	NA	CASMEGNYGYTF	TGTGCCAGTATGGAGGGTAACTATGGCTACACCTTC
TRBV6-5	TRBJ2-3	NA	TRBD2	CASSYRGGGADTQYF	TGTGCCAGCAGTTACCGCGGGGGTGGGGCAGATACGCAGTATTTT
TRBV4-1	TRBJ1-5	few	NA	CASSQDPVSNQPQHF	TGCGCCAGCAGCCAAGATCCGGTCAGCAATCAGCCCCAGCATTTT
TRBV28	TRBJ2-7	NA	TRBD1	CATLRAGQDSYEQYF	TGTGCCACCCTCCGGGCCGGACAGGACTCCTACGAGCAGTACTTC
TRBV19	TRBJ2-3	NA	TRBD2	CASSPRGGASTDTQYF	TGTGCCAGTAGTCCCCGGGGGGGGGCGAGCACAGATACGCAGTATTTT
TRBV7-9	TRBJ2-1	NA	TRBD2	CASSSPSQTSGSYNEQFF	TGTGCCAGCAGCTCTCCCTCCCAGACTAGCGGCAGCTACAATGAGCAGTTCTTC
TRBV9	TRBJ2-7	NA	TRBD1	CASSVGTGPYEQYF	TGTGCCAGCAGCGTCGGGACAGGACCCTACGAGCAGTACTTC
TRBV7-9	TRBJ2-5	NA	TRBD2	CASSLLQTSWVQETQYF	TGTGCCAGCAGCTTATTACAGACTAGCTGGGTCCAAGAGACCCAGTACTTC
TRBV5-1	TRBJ2-3	NA	NA	CASSLDRSTDTQYF	TGCGCCAGCAGCTTGGATAGAAGCACAGATACGCAGTATTTT
TRBV4-1	TRBJ2-5	NA	TRBD1	CASSPGQARETQYF	TGCGCCAGCAGCCCCGGACAGGCTCGGGAGACCCAGTACTTC
TRBV6-5	TRBJ1-4	NA	NA	CASSYETGIGKLFF	TGTGCCAGCAGTTACGAGACAGGCATAGGGAAACTGTTTTTT
TRBV30	TRBJ2-3	NA	NA	CAWSERGNPTDTQYF	TGTGCCTGGAGTGAACGGGGGAACCCCACAGATACGCAGTATTTT
TRBV30	TRBJ2-3	NA	TRBD2	CAWSGLAGVYTQYF	TGTGCCTGGAGTGGCCTAGCGGGGGTGTATACGCAGTATTTT
TRBV19	TRBJ1-1	NA	TRBD1	CASTGTGVGMNTEAFF	TGTGCCAGCACCGGGACAGGGGTCGGAATGAACACTGAAGCTTTCTTT